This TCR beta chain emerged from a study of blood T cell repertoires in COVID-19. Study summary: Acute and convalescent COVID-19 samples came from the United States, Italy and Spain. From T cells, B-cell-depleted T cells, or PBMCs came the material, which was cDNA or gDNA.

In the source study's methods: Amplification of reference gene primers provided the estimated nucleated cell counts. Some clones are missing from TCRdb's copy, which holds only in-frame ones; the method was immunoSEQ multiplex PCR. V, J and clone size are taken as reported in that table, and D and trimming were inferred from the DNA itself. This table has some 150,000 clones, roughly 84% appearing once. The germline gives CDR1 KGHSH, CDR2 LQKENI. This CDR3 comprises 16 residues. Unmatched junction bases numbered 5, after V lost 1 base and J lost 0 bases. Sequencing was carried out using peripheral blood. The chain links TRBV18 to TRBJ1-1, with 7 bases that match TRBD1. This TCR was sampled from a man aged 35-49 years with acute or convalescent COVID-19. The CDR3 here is CASSPQRDSVNTEAFF. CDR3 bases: TGTGCCAGCTCACCACAACGGGACAGCGTGAACACTGAAGCTTTCTTT.